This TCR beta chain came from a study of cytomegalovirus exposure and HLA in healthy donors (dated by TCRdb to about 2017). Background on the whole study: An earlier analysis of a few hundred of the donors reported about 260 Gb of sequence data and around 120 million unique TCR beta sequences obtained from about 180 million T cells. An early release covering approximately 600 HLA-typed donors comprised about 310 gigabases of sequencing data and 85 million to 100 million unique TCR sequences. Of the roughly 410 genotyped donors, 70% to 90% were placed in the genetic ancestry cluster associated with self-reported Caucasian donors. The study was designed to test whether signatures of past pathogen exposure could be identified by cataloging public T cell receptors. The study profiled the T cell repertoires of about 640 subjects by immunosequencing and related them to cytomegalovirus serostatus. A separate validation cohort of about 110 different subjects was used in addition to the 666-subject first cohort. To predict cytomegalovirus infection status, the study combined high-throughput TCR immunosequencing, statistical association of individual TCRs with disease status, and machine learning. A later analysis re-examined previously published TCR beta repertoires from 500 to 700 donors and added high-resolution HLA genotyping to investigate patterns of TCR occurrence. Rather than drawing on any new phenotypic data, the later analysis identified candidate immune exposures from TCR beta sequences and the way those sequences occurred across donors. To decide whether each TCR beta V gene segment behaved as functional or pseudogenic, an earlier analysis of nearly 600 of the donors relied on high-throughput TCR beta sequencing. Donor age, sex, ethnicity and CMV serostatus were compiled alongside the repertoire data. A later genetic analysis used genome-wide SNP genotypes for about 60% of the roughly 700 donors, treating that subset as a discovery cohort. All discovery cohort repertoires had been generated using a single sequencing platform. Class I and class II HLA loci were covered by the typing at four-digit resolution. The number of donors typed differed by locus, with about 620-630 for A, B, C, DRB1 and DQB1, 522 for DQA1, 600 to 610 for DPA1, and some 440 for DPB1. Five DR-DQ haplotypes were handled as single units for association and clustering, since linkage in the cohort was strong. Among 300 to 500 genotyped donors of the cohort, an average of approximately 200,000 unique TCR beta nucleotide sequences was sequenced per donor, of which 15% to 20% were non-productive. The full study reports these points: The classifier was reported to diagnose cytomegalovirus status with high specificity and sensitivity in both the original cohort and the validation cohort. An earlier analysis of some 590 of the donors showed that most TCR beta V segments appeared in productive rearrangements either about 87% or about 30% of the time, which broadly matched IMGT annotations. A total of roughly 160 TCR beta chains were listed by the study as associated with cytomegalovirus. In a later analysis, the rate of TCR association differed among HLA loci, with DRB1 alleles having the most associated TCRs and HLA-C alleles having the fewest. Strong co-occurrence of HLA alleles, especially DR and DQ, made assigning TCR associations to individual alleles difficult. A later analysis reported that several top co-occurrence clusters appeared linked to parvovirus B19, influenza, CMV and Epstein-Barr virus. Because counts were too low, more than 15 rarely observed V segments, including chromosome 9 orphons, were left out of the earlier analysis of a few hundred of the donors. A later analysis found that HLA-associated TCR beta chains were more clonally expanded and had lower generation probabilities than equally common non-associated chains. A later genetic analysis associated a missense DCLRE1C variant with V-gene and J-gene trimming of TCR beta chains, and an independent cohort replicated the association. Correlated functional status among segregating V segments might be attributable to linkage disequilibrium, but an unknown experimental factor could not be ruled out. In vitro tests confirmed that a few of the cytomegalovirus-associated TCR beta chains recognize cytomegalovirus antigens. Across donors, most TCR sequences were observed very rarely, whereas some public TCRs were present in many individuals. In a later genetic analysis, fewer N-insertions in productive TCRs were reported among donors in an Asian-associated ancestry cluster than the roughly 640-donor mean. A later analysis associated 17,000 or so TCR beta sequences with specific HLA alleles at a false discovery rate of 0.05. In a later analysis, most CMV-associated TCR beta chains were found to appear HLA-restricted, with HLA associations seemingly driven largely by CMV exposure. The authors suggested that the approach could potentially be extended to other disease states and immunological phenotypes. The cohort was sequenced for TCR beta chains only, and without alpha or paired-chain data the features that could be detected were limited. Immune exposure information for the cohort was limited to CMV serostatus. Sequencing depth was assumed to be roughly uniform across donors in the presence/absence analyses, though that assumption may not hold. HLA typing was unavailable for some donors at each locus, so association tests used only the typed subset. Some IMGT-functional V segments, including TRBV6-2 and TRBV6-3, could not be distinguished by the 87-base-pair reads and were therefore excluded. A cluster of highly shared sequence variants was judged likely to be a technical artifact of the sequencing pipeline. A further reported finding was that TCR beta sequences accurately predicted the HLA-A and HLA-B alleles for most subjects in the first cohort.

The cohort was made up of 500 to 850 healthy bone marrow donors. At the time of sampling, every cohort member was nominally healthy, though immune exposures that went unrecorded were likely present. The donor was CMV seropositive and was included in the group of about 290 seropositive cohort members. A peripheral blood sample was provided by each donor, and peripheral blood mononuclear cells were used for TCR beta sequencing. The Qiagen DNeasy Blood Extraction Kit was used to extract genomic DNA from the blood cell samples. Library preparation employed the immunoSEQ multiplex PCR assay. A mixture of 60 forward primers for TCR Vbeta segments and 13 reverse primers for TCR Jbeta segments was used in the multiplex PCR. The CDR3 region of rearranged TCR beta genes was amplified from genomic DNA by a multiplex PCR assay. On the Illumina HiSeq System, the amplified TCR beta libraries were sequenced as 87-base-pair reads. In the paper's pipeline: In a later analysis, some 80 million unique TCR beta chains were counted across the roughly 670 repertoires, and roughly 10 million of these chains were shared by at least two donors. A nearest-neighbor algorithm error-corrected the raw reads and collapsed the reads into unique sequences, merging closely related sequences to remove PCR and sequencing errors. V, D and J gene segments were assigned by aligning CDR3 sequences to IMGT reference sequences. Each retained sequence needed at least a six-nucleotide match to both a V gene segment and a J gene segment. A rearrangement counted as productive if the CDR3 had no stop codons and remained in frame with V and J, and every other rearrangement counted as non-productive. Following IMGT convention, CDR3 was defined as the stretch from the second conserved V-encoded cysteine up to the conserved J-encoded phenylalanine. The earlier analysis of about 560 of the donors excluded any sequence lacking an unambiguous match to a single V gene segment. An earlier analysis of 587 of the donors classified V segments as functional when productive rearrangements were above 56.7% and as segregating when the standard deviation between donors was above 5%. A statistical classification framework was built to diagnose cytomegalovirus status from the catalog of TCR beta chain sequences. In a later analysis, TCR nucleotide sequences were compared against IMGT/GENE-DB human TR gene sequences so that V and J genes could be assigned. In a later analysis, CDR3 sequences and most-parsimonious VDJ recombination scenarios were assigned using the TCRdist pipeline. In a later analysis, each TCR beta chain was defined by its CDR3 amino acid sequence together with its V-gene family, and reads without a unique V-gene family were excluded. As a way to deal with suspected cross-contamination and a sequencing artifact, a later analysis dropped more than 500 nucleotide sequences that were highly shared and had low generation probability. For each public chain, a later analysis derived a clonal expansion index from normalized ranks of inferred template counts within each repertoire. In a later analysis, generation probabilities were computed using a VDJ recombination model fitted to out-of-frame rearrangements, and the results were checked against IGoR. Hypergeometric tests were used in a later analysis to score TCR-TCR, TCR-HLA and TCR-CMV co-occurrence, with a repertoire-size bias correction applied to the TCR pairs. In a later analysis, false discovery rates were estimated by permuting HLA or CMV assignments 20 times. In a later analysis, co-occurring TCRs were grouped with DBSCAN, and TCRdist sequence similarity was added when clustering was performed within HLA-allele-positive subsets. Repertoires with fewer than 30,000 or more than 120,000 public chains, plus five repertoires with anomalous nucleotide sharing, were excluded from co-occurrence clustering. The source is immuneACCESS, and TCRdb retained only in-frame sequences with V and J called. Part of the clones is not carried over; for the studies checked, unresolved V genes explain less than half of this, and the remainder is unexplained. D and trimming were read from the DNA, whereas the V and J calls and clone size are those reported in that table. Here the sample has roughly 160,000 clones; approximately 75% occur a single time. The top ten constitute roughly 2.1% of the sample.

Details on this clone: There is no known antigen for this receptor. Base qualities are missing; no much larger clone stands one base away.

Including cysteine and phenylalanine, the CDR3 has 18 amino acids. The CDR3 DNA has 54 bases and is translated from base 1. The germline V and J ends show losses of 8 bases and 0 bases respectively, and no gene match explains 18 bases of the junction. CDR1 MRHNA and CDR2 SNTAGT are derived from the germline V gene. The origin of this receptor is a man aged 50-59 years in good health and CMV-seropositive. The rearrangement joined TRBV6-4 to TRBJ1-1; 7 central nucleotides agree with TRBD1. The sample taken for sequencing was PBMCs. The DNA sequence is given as TGTGCCAGCCGCCTCACCCCGGACAGGTTGGGGATGAACACTGAAGCTTTCTTT. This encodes CASRLTPDRLGMNTEAFF.